The 17 T cell receptor beta chains in this list originate from one sample, sequenced in a study of blood T cell repertoires in COVID-19. Sequencing was performed with immunoSEQ multiplex PCR; in TCRdb, only in-frame clones are kept and a portion is missing. Among fewer than 300,000 clones listed, 80% to 95% were seen once. What was sequenced was PBMCs or T cells enriched from blood (not recorded which). All receptors derive from a woman in her 30s who had recovered from COVID-19.

The chain joins TRBV28 to TRBJ1-5; a weak D match, TRBD1 (5 bases). Trimming pared 4 bases from V and 8 bases from J, leaving 9 bases between. Germline assignment: CDR1 MDHEN and CDR2 SYDVKM. This CDR3 has 12 residues. The CDR3, as DNA: TGTGCCAGCAGTTCAGCAGGGAAGCCCCAGCATTTT. Its protein is CASSSAGKPQHF.

This clone was observed many times. The chain combines TRBV15 with TRBJ1-2; no clear D. Deletions cut 0 bases from V and 6 bases from J, with 8 bases between. The CDR3 spans 13 residues. CDR1 is LNHNV and CDR2 is YYDKDF in the germline V gene (reference sequence). CDR3 amino acids: CATSREREDGYTF. CDR3 in DNA: TGTGCCACCAGCAGAGAGAGAGAGGATGGCTACACCTTC.

This clone was observed a handful of times. The rearrangement uses TRBV5-6 and TRBJ2-7; D uncertain. Germline CDR1 SGHDT, CDR2 YYEEEE. The CDR3 loop spans 12 amino acids. CDR3 sequence reads: CASSPTFGPRIV. CDR3 DNA sequence: TGTGCCAGCAGCCCCACTTTTGGGCCCAGAATCGTC.

The chain employs TRBV6-2 or TRBV6-3 and TRBJ2-4; D call uncertain. Germline V lookup: CDR1 MNHEY, CDR2 SVGEGT. This CDR3 comprises 15 residues. Trimming stripped 0 bases from V and 1 base from J, with 7 bases between. The CDR3 reads CASSYSTLAKNIQYF. CDR3 DNA sequence: TGTGCCAGCAGTTACTCAACTTTGGCCAAAAACATTCAGTACTTC.

The genes are TRBV28 and TRBJ2-7; no firm D call. Germline V CDR1 and CDR2: MDHEN, SYDVKM. The CDR3 is 10 residues long. Trimming left V 6 bases short and J 3 bases short, with 3 bases between. CDR3 in DNA: TGTGCCAGCAGCGGCTACGAGCAGTACTTC. It is translated as CASSGYEQYF.

This clone was counted once. The CDR3 DNA follows: TGTGCCTGGAGCCTAGCGGGAGGGGGTACAGATACGCAGTATTTT. Translating it yields CAWSLAGGGTDTQYF. This rearrangement joins TRBV30 to TRBJ2-3; TRBD2 agrees at 12 bases. The CDR3 consists of 15 residues. V shed 3 bases and J 3 bases; nucleotides not matched to a gene: 4. From germline, CDR1 is GTSNPN and CDR2 SVGIG (reference sequence). Combining the CDR3 with reference TRBV30 and TRBJ2-3 gives the whole variable domain SQTIHQWPATLVQPVGSPLSLECTVEGTSNPNLYWYRQAAGRGLQLLFYSVGIGQISSEVPQNLSASRPQDRQFILSSKKLLLSDSGFYLCAWSLAGGGTDTQYFGPGTRLTVL.

J is TRBJ2-6 and V is TRBV7-9; tentatively, D is TRBD2 (5 bases). There are 17 residues in the CDR3. V was clipped by 5 bases and J by 4 bases, with 18 bases between them. Germline V CDR1 and CDR2: SEHNR, FQNEAQ (reference sequence). CDR3 DNA: TGTGCCAGCAGCCCAAAAGAGGGCTACCCCGGGGCCAACGTCCTGACTTTC. Protein sequence: CASSPKEGYPGANVLTF.

The chain is built from TRBV5-1 and TRBJ2-2, with 8 bases fitting TRBD1. V lost 1 base and J lost 4; bases outside the gene matches: 9. The CDR3 has 17 residues. CDR1 and CDR2 from the germline V gene are SGHRS and YFSETQ. CDR3 region: CASSLMRAGGVTGELFF. The CDR3 coding sequence is TGCGCCAGCAGCTTGATGAGGGCAGGGGGCGTCACCGGGGAGCTGTTTTTT.

The chain couples TRBV6-2 or TRBV6-3 to TRBJ1-3; D possibly corresponds to TRBD1 (5 bases). The CDR3 consists of 15 residues. The germline V and J ends were trimmed by 2 bases and 5 bases, with 13 bases remaining between them. The germline V gene has CDR1 MNHEY and CDR2 SVGEGT. The CDR3 nucleotides read TGTGCCAGCAGTTACCTATCGACAGATCGAAACACCATATATTTT. The encoded protein is CASSYLSTDRNTIYF.

V gene TRBV20-1 combines with J gene TRBJ1-2; the D is unclear. V was cut by 6 bases and J by 8 bases, with 13 bases left in between. CDR1 is DFQATT and CDR2 is SNEGSKA in the germline V gene (reference sequence). CDR3 length: 11 residues. As DNA, the CDR3 is TGCAGTGCCATTCCGGGGAACGGCTACACCTTC. Translating it yields CSAIPGNGYTF.

V gene TRBV7-2 combines with J gene TRBJ2-1, with 10 positions matching TRBD2. The CDR3 contains 14 residues. The V and J ends lost 0 bases and 12 bases, in that order; junction bases with no gene match: 5. The germline V gene has CDR1 SGHTA and CDR2 FQGNSA. CDR3 bases: TGTGCCAGCAGCTTAGCGGCTAGCGGGAGCAGGCAGTTCTTC. Protein: CASSLAASGSRQFF.

The chain carries TRBV9 and TRBJ2-7, with 9 bases lining up with TRBD1. CDR3 length equals 14 residues. Per the germline V gene, CDR1 is SGDLS and CDR2 is YYNGEE. V was clipped by 3 bases and J by 2 bases; unmatched bases: 3. In DNA form, the CDR3 reads TGTGCCAGCAGCGCCGGGACAGGGACCTACGAGCAGTACTTC. Protein product: CASSAGTGTYEQYF.

The chain carries TRBV11-2 and TRBJ2-7; 9 nucleotides line up with TRBD2. Germline CDR1 and CDR2: SGHAT and FQNNGV. The junction had 9 bases not matched to a gene; V was cut back by 0 bases and J by 6 bases. The CDR3 has 16 amino acids. The CDR3 DNA reads TGTGCCAGCAGCTTAGAAGGGACTAGCCACCACGGCGAGCAGTACTTC. It specifies CASSLEGTSHHGEQYF. Variable domain in full (rest from reference TRBV11-2 and TRBJ2-7): EAGVAQSPRYKIIEKRQSVAFWCNPISGHATLYWYQQILGQGPKLLIQFQNNGVVDDSQLPKDRFSAERLKGVDSTLKIQPAKLEDSAVYLCASSLEGTSHHGEQYFGPGTRLTVT.

This clone has more than one count but fewer than ten. The chain couples TRBV18 to TRBJ1-2; tentative D call: TRBD1 (6 bases). The CDR3 runs 13 residues. Germline CDR1 and CDR2: KGHSH and LQKENI. V was cut by 3 bases and J by 8 bases, with 13 bases left in between. The CDR3 DNA is TGTGCCAGCTCACCTACAGGGATAGGCGGCTACACCTTC. Translated: CASSPTGIGGYTF.

This rearrangement joins TRBV29-1 to TRBJ2-7, with a weak D call TRBD1 (5 bases). The CDR3 is 13 residues long. Germline V gives CDR1 SQVTM, CDR2 ANQGSEA. V shed 3 bases and J shed 6 bases, with 15 bases lying between them. The CDR3 DNA reads as TGCAGCGTTGAGGTAGGGGCGTGGGGCGAGCAGTACTTC. Translation gives CSVEVGAWGEQYF.

J is TRBJ1-4 and V is TRBV29-1; the match to TRBD1 covers 12 bases. This CDR3 spans 14 amino acids. V shed 3 bases, J shed 10 bases, and the junction held 6 bases outside the gene matches. Germline V gene lookup returns CDR1 SQVTM and CDR2 ANQGSEA. The CDR3 sequence: CSVEGTGGFGKLFF. In DNA, the CDR3 is TGCAGCGTTGAGGGGACAGGGGGCTTCGGAAAACTGTTTTTT.

The CDR3 loop is CASSSTVLLNTGELFF. The CDR3, as DNA: TGTGCCAGCAGCTCGACAGTCCTACTAAACACCGGGGAGCTGTTTTTT. The gene calls are TRBV5-6 and TRBJ2-2, with D perhaps matching TRBD1 (5 bases). V lost 3 bases and J lost 2, with 14 bases in between. From germline, CDR1 is SGHDT and CDR2 YYEEEE. The CDR3 contains 16 residues.